The 3 T cell receptor beta chains below were found in one sample sequenced in a study of T cell responses to AZD1222 COVID-19 vaccine (dated by TCRdb to 2020 to 2023). The sample's time point, from its label and the paper: about 28 days (+/-7) after the second vaccine dose. The library came from the immunoSEQ multiplex PCR assay. TCRdb took over this immuneACCESS table, retaining in-frame rearrangements with V and J assigned. Such tables are incomplete; in checked studies, under half of the missing clones stem from an unresolved V gene, and the remainder is unexplained. The sample table shows tens of thousands of clones, and around nine tenths are seen once. The top ten clones comprise around 10% of the sample. The sequencing here drew on peripheral blood, taken 28 days after the second AZD1222 dose. The receptor source for this set is an adult who received the AZD1222 COVID-19 vaccine.

The chain links TRBV12-3 or TRBV12-4 to TRBJ1-2; a possible D gene is TRBD1 (5 bases). This CDR3 spans 12 amino acids. Trimming stripped 8 bases from V and 8 bases from J, with 15 bases between. Here the CDR3 reads CASVVRGRGYTF. CDR3 nucleotides: TGTGCCAGCGTGGTGCGGGGACGAGGCTACACCTTC.

The chain uses TRBV28 and TRBJ1-2; 7 bases line up with TRBD1. V lost 6 bases to trimming and J lost 4 bases; unmatched junction nucleotides: 11. This CDR3 is 15 amino acids long. Germline V gene sequence: CDR1 MDHEN, CDR2 SYDVKM. In DNA, the CDR3 is TGTGCCAGCAGCACCGGGACAGCAGCCTTCTATGGCTACACCTTC. As protein: CASSTGTAAFYGYTF.

The chain has TRBV6-5 and TRBJ2-7; weak D call: TRBD1 (6 bases). V was trimmed by 6 bases and J by 3 bases, leaving 15 bases between them. The V gene's germline CDR1 is MNHEY and CDR2 SVGAGI. There are 14 residues in the CDR3. CDR3 protein: CASSPGTLVYEQYF. CDR3 nucleotide sequence: TGTGCCAGCAGCCCCGGGACACTGGTCTACGAGCAGTACTTC.